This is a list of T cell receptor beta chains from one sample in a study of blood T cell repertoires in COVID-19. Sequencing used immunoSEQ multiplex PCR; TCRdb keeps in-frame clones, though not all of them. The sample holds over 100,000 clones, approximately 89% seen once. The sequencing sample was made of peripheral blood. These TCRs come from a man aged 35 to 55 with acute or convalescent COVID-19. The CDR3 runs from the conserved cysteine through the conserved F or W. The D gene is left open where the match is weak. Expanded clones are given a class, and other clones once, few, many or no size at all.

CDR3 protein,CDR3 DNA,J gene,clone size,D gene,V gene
CAWSVQGSYEQYF,TGTGCCTGGAGTGTACAGGGCTCCTACGAGCAGTACTTC,TRBJ2-7,NA,NA,TRBV30
CASSLGQGANTEAFF,TGTGCCAGCAGCTTGGGACAGGGGGCGAACACTGAAGCTTTCTTT,TRBJ1-1,NA,TRBD1,TRBV9
CASSWGLAGGEQFF,TGTGCCAGCAGCTGGGGACTAGCGGGGGGTGAGCAGTTCTTC,TRBJ2-1,once,TRBD2,TRBV11-3
CASSWGFRGEKLFF,TGCGCCAGCTCCTGGGGGTTCAGGGGTGAAAAACTGTTTTTT,TRBJ1-4,NA,NA,TRBV5-1
CASNPGQLNTEAFF,TGCGCCAGCAACCCGGGACAGTTGAACACTGAAGCTTTCTTT,TRBJ1-1,NA,TRBD1,TRBV5-1
CASSIRVPRGTEAFF,TGTGCCAGTAGTATTAGAGTTCCTCGGGGGACTGAAGCTTTCTTT,TRBJ1-1,NA,NA,TRBV19
CASSFSTDTQYF,TGTGCCAGCTCCTTTAGCACAGATACGCAGTATTTT,TRBJ2-3,NA,NA,TRBV5-8
CASTTAEVANTEAFF,TGTGCCAGTACCACTGCCGAGGTGGCGAACACTGAAGCTTTCTTT,TRBJ1-1,few,NA,TRBV19
CASSLNSDTEAFF,TGCGCCAGCAGCTTAAACAGTGACACTGAAGCTTTCTTT,TRBJ1-1,NA,NA,TRBV5-1
CASPIRETSYNEQFF,TGTGCCAGCCCCATTCGGGAGACCTCCTACAATGAGCAGTTCTTC,TRBJ2-1,NA,NA,TRBV11-3
CSASSPSGETIEQYF,TGCAGTGCTAGTAGCCCTAGCGGGGAGACTATCGAGCAGTACTTC,TRBJ2-7,NA,TRBD2,TRBV20-1
CSVGQGTTTEAFF,TGCAGCGTGGGACAGGGGACAACCACTGAAGCTTTCTTT,TRBJ1-1,once,TRBD1,TRBV29-1
CASRPEAHRENTEAFF,TGTGCCAGCAGGCCAGAGGCCCACAGGGAGAACACTGAAGCTTTCTTT,TRBJ1-1,NA,NA,TRBV27
CASSPGHSNQPQHF,TGTGCCAGCAGCCCGGGACATAGCAATCAGCCCCAGCATTTT,TRBJ1-5,NA,NA,TRBV5-5
CASSLGVGGNYGYTF,TGTGCCAGCAGCTTGGGTGTGGGGGGAAACTATGGCTACACCTTC,TRBJ1-2,once,NA,TRBV5-5
CASSLDLANTGELFF,TGTGCCAGCAGCTTAGATTTAGCGAACACCGGGGAGCTGTTTTTT,TRBJ2-2,few,NA,TRBV7-9
CASSLGQGASGGYTF,TGCGCCAGCAGCTTGGGACAGGGGGCGAGCGGTGGCTACACCTTC,TRBJ1-2,NA,TRBD1,TRBV5-1
CASSSQTDRNTEAFF,TGCGCCAGCAGCTCACAGACCGACCGGAACACTGAAGCTTTCTTT,TRBJ1-1,NA,NA,TRBV5-1
CASSLLEITGGAEYGYTF,TGCGCCAGCAGCTTGTTGGAAATTACAGGGGGCGCAGAGTATGGCTACACCTTC,TRBJ1-2,NA,TRBD1,TRBV5-1
CASSFGTVSSYEQYF,TGTGCCAGCAGCTTTGGGACAGTGAGCTCCTACGAGCAGTACTTC,TRBJ2-7,once,TRBD1,TRBV11-2
CASSGARAGTEAFF,TGTGCCAGCAGTGGGGCCAGGGCGGGGACTGAAGCTTTCTTT,TRBJ1-1,NA,NA,TRBV2
CASSQEREGHRETQYF,TGCGCCAGCAGCCAAGAGAGGGAGGGGCATCGGGAGACCCAGTACTTC,TRBJ2-5,NA,TRBD2,TRBV4-1
CASSQDRGQGSSPLHF,TGTGCCAGCAGCCAAGATAGGGGACAGGGTAGCTCACCCCTCCACTTT,TRBJ1-6,NA,TRBD1,TRBV4-2
CASSLDGLRDRGRYGYTF,TGTGCCAGCAGCTTAGATGGTCTCCGGGACAGGGGACGCTATGGCTACACCTTC,TRBJ1-2,NA,TRBD1,TRBV11-2
CASSLHRENQPQHF,TGTGCCAGTAGTCTGCACAGGGAGAATCAGCCCCAGCATTTT,TRBJ1-5,once,NA,TRBV19
CASSLDRGMNTEAFF,TGCGCCAGCAGCCTGGACAGGGGGATGAACACTGAAGCTTTCTTT,TRBJ1-1,NA,TRBD1,TRBV5-1
CASSSPQGKDSPLHF,TGTGCCAGCAGCTCCCCACAGGGGAAGGACTCACCCCTCCACTTT,TRBJ1-6,NA,TRBD1,TRBV5-4
CSVDAWWAETQETQYF,TGCAGCGTTGATGCTTGGTGGGCAGAAACACAAGAGACCCAGTACTTC,TRBJ2-5,NA,NA,TRBV29-1
CASSLSGGDYGYTF,TGCGCCAGCAGCTTGTCAGGGGGCGACTATGGCTACACCTTC,TRBJ1-2,once,TRBD1,TRBV5-1
CASTDREGQPQHF,TGTGCCAGCACGGACAGGGAGGGTCAGCCCCAGCATTTT,TRBJ1-5,NA,TRBD1,TRBV6-5
CASSLGQGSYNEQFF,TGCGCCAGCAGCTTGGGACAGGGTTCCTACAATGAGCAGTTCTTC,TRBJ2-1,NA,TRBD1,TRBV5-1
CASSIGAGGRGTEAFF,TGTGCCAGTAGTATTGGCGCAGGGGGAAGAGGAACTGAAGCTTTCTTT,TRBJ1-1,NA,TRBD1,TRBV19
CASSQQGIWSYEQYF,TGTGCCAGCAGCCAGCAGGGGATTTGGTCCTACGAGCAGTACTTC,TRBJ2-7,NA,NA,TRBV3-1/TRBV3-2
CSVEDRLSGTGGHDYYGYTF,TGCAGCGTTGAAGATCGTTTGTCGGGGACAGGGGGTCATGATTACTATGGCTACACCTTC,TRBJ1-2,once,TRBD1,TRBV29-1
CASSLRIGTSGTPRYF,TGTGCCAGCAGCTTGCGAATCGGGACTAGCGGGACCCCTCGGTACTTC,TRBJ2-5,NA,TRBD2,TRBV5-6
CATSDDRKNTGELFF,TGTGCCACCAGTGACGACAGGAAGAACACCGGGGAGCTGTTTTTT,TRBJ2-2,NA,NA,TRBV24-1
CATWAHQETQYF,TGTGCCACATGGGCTCACCAAGAGACCCAGTACTTC,TRBJ2-5,NA,NA,TRBV6-5
CASSVVVGGSQRVNEQFF,TGTGCCAGCAGCGTAGTAGTTGGCGGGAGCCAGCGGGTCAATGAGCAGTTCTTC,TRBJ2-1,NA,TRBD2,TRBV9
CASSLYTGVGSNQPQHF,TGTGCCAGCAGCCTGTATACAGGTGTTGGGAGCAATCAGCCCCAGCATTTT,TRBJ1-5,NA,NA,TRBV5-6
CASSPGTGGNKPQHF,TGTGCCAGCTCACCCGGGACAGGGGGCAACAAGCCCCAGCATTTT,TRBJ1-5,NA,TRBD1,TRBV18
CASRSDRDSPLHF,TGCGCCAGCAGATCCGACAGGGATTCACCCCTCCACTTT,TRBJ1-6,few,TRBD1,TRBV5-1
CASSPTSGNTGELFF,TGTGCCAGCAGCCCGACTAGCGGAAACACCGGGGAGCTGTTTTTT,TRBJ2-2,NA,TRBD2,TRBV3-1/TRBV3-2
CASSTDTTFLSYEQYF,TGTGCCAGTAGTACCGACACGACATTCCTCTCCTACGAGCAGTACTTC,TRBJ2-7,NA,NA,TRBV19
CASNPGQGLWNEQFF,TGTGCCAGCAACCCGGGACAGGGGCTTTGGAATGAGCAGTTCTTC,TRBJ2-1,NA,TRBD1,TRBV7-2
CASSPQGGEQYF,TGTGCCAGTAGTCCACAGGGGGGCGAGCAGTACTTC,TRBJ2-7,NA,TRBD1,TRBV19
CASSLQGINTEAFF,TGCGCCAGCAGCCTACAGGGTATTAACACTGAAGCTTTCTTT,TRBJ1-1,NA,NA,TRBV5-1
CASSVGGDTEAFF,TGTGCCAGCAGCGTAGGGGGGGACACTGAAGCTTTCTTT,TRBJ1-1,NA,NA,TRBV9
CASSPPGGRGYGYTF,TGTGCCAGCAGCCCCCCTGGAGGGAGGGGCTATGGCTACACCTTC,TRBJ1-2,NA,NA,TRBV7-2
CASSPGTTYTEAFF,TGTGCCAGCAGCCCTGGGACAACGTACACTGAAGCTTTCTTT,TRBJ1-1,NA,NA,TRBV7-9
CASSQGSPGAGANVLTF,TGCGCCAGCAGCCAAGGATCGCCCGGGGCTGGGGCCAACGTCCTGACTTTC,TRBJ2-6,NA,NA,TRBV4-3
CASSGQTGNQPQHF,TGTGCCAGTAGTGGACAGACAGGGAATCAGCCCCAGCATTTT,TRBJ1-5,NA,TRBD1,TRBV19
CASSLSPGRAGNTIYF,TGTGCCAGCAGTTTATCACCGGGGAGGGCAGGAAACACCATATATTTT,TRBJ1-3,NA,NA,TRBV27
CAISESRAYGYTF,TGTGCCATCAGTGAATCCAGGGCCTATGGCTACACCTTC,TRBJ1-2,NA,NA,TRBV10-3